The 10 T cell receptor beta chains presented below share a single source sample, sequenced in a study of patients and donors after allogeneic stem cell transplantation. TCRdb re-called the RT-PCR reads with MiXCR, one entry per CDR3 protein. The sample yields some 87,000 distinct CDR3 sequences, roughly 52% seen once. Source material: blood, either unsorted or a sorted T cell fraction (not recorded which). Source of these receptors: a human donor who was either an allogeneic HSCT recipient or a stem cell or donor lymphocyte infusion donor (not recorded which). It is not recorded whose cells these are; they may come from a transplant donor.

The rearrangement uses TRBV5-1 and TRBJ2-1, with 12 bases fitting TRBD2. The CDR3 is made up of 19 amino acids. CDR1 and CDR2 from the germline V gene are SGHRS and YFSETQ. J gave up 9 bases and V 4 bases, and 20 bases lay outside the gene matches. CDR3 bases: TGCGCCAGCAGCGATCTACGGGCTAGCGGGAGGGCCACGGGGGGTGAGCAGTTCTTC. Residues: CASSDLRASGRATGGEQFF.

This clonotype was seen a few times. The V and J genes are TRBV29-1 and TRBJ1-2, with 8 positions matching TRBD1. Looked up from germline, CDR1 is SQVTM and CDR2 is ANQGSEA. This CDR3 is 13 amino acids long. J lost 3 bases, V lost 3 bases, and 3 bases had no gene match. This CDR3 reads CSVDPGGHYGYTF. The CDR3 coding sequence is TGCAGCGTTGATCCAGGGGGCCACTATGGCTACACCTTC.

The V call is TRBV29-1, the J call TRBJ1-3; D is unresolved. The length of the CDR3 is 13 residues. CDR1 and CDR2 from the germline V gene are SQVTM and ANQGSEA. V was pared by 6 bases and J by 4 bases, with 13 bases between. CDR3: CSVEVPGGNTIYF. DNA for the CDR3: TGCAGCGTCGAGGTTCCCGGCGGAAACACCATATATTTT.

The chain is built from TRBV7-2 and TRBJ1-5, with unresolved D. The CDR3 loop spans 15 amino acids. CDR1 and CDR2 (germline): SGHTA, FQGNSA. The V end lost 1 base, the J end lost 0 bases, and 7 bases lay between the germline ends. CDR3 protein: CASSLEGNSNQPQHF. In DNA form, the CDR3 reads TGTGCCAGCAGCTTAGAAGGAAATAGCAATCAGCCCCAGCATTTT.

CDR3 in amino acids: CASSQAFIPGGAFTYEQYF. The CDR3 DNA follows: TGCGCCAGCAGCCAAGCATTTATTCCAGGGGGCGCTTTCACCTACGAGCAGTACTTC. The chain joins TRBV4-3 to TRBJ2-7; 8 bases match TRBD1. After removal of 1 base from V and 2 bases from J, the junction contained 16 bases not matched to a gene. This CDR3 region has 19 residues. Germline V gene sequence: CDR1 LGHNA, CDR2 YSLEER.

The rearrangement joins TRBV20-1 to TRBJ1-5; TRBD1 matches at 9 bases. This CDR3 spans 15 amino acids. The V gene end was trimmed by 4 bases and the J gene end by 1 base; junction bases not matched to a gene: 5. Germline V CDR1 and CDR2: DFQATT, SNEGSKA (reference sequence). CDR3: CSAITGQGSNQPQHF. In DNA form, the CDR3 reads TGCAGTGCTATAACGGGACAGGGAAGCAATCAGCCCCAGCATTTT.

The J gene is TRBJ1-5, the V gene TRBV12-5, with a tentative D call TRBD1 (5 bases). CDR1 and CDR2 (germline): LGHNT, FRNRAP. The CDR3 consists of 14 residues. The V and J ends lost 1 base and 6 bases respectively, with 10 bases between them. The CDR3 sequence: CASGLARDCQPQHF. The CDR3 nucleotides read TGTGCTAGTGGTTTGGCCCGGGACTGTCAGCCCCAGCATTTT.

This clonotype turned up a few times. V and J are TRBV4-2 and TRBJ2-1; D is uncertain. Germline V CDR1 and CDR2: LGHNA, YNFKEQ. Trimming pared 4 bases from V and 0 bases from J, leaving 16 bases between. The length of the CDR3 is 17 residues. The CDR3 region has the DNA TGTGCCAGCAGCCTCCGGGCCTCCTCCTTCTCCTACAATGAGCAGTTCTTC. Translating gives CASSLRASSFSYNEQFF.

The rearrangement joins TRBV19 to TRBJ1-6; D might be TRBD1 (5 bases). Germline assignment: CDR1 LNHDA and CDR2 SQIVND (reference sequence). The CDR3 consists of 14 residues. The V and J ends lost 5 bases and 9 bases respectively, with 14 bases between them. The CDR3 region is CASSPLGVSSPLHF. CDR3 DNA: TGTGCCAGTAGTCCCCTAGGGGTTAGTTCACCCCTCCACTTT.

The chain employs TRBV19 and TRBJ2-1; perhaps TRBD2 as D (6 bases). CDR1 and CDR2 (germline): LNHDA, SQIVND (reference sequence). V shed 2 bases and J shed 3 bases, with 14 bases lying between them. This CDR3 spans 16 amino acids. CDR3: CASSIRFSGRYNEQFF. The CDR3 region has the DNA TGTGCCAGTAGTATACGGTTTAGCGGACGCTACAATGAGCAGTTCTTC. The full variable domain, completed using reference TRBV19 and TRBJ2-1, is DGGITQSPKYLFRKEGQNVTLSCEQNLNHDAMYWYRQDPGQGLRLIYYSQIVNDFQKGDIAEGYSVSREKKESFPLTVTSAQKNPTAFYLCASSIRFSGRYNEQFFGPGTRLTVL.